This T cell receptor (beta chain) was retrieved from a study of CD8 T cells in ankylosing spondylitis. Germline-derived CDR1 and CDR2 are SGHRS and YFSETQ. The CDR3 has 11 residues. V lost 7 bases to trimming and J lost 2 bases, with 6 bases between them. TCRdb analysed the 5' RACE reads with MiXCR anew, one entry per CDR3 protein. The sample comprises 350,000 or so distinct CDR3 sequences, roughly 15% of which are singletons, and about 1.1% rests with the top ten. This clonotype was sampled from a male donor with ankylosing spondylitis or in good health (not recorded which). Specimen: blood, either unsorted or a sorted T cell fraction (not recorded which). The rearrangement uses TRBV5-1 and TRBJ2-5; no firm D call. The CDR3 sequence: CASQEQETQYF. CDR3 nucleotide sequence: TGCGCCAGCCAGGAACAAGAGACCCAGTACTTC. Using reference TRBV5-1 and TRBJ2-5 for the parts outside the CDR3, the full variable domain is KAGVTQTPRYLIKTRGQQVTLSCSPISGHRSVSWYQQTPGQGLQFLFEYFSETQRNKGNFPGRFSGRQFSNSRSEMNVSTLELGDSALYLCASQEQETQYFGPGTRLLVL.